The 14 T cell receptor beta chains given below trace back to one sample, sequenced in a study of cytomegalovirus exposure and HLA in healthy donors. Vbeta (60) and Jbeta (13) primers were used in the PCR. Libraries were prepared by immunoSEQ multiplex PCR; TCRdb keeps only in-frame clonotypes and omits some of them. The table shows 200,000 or so clones, with roughly 68% occurring only once. Sequenced: PBMCs. These TCRs come from a man in his forties in good health and CMV-seropositive.

The gene calls are TRBV29-1 and TRBJ1-1; D is ambiguous. This CDR3 has 12 amino acids. In germline, CDR1 is SQVTM, CDR2 ANQGSEA. V was clipped by 8 bases and J by 2 bases, with 12 bases between them. The CDR3 nucleotides are TGCAGCCTCATAACAACAAACACTGAAGCTTTCTTT. This translates into CSLITTNTEAFF.

The chain links TRBV12-5 to TRBJ1-2; 11 nucleotides match TRBD1. The CDR3 length is 18 residues. Germline CDR1 is LGHNT and CDR2 is FRNRAP. J gave up 1 base and V 7 bases, and 14 bases lay outside the gene matches. CDR3 region: CASAPTPDRGLHNYGYTF. Written as DNA, the CDR3 is TGTGCTAGTGCCCCCACCCCGGACAGGGGGCTCCATAACTATGGCTACACCTTC.

This clone was seen just once. The chain couples TRBV14 to TRBJ2-7; 7 bases line up with TRBD1. Trimming at V came to 0 bases and at J to 0 bases, leaving 2 bases not matched to a gene. From germline, CDR1 is SGHDN and CDR2 FVKESK. The CDR3 is 15 amino acids. The CDR3 protein is CASSQEDRSSYEQYF. The CDR3 nucleotides read TGTGCCAGCAGCCAAGAGGACAGGAGCTCCTACGAGCAGTACTTC.

This clone showed up just once. V usage is TRBV18 and J usage is TRBJ1-4; 8 positions match TRBD1. In germline, CDR1 is KGHSH, CDR2 LQKENI. Trimming cost V 5 bases and J 6 bases; bases outside gene matches: 8. The CDR3 is made up of 15 amino acids. The CDR3 spells CASSAPGTGDEKLFF. The CDR3 DNA sequence: TGTGCCAGCTCAGCTCCCGGGACAGGAGATGAAAAACTGTTTTTT.

There are a few counts of this clone. The chain employs TRBV5-6 and TRBJ2-5; a weak D match, TRBD1 (6 bases). The length of the CDR3 is 15 residues. The germline V gene encodes CDR1 SGHDT and CDR2 YYEEEE. Trimming took off 3 bases at V and 3 bases at J, with 15 bases between the two ends. Here the CDR3 reads CASSWDRGGKETQYF. The CDR3 DNA reads TGTGCCAGCAGCTGGGATCGTGGGGGCAAAGAGACCCAGTACTTC.

This rearrangement joins TRBV5-1 to TRBJ1-1, with TRBD1 matching over 8 bases. V gave up 3 bases and J gave up 4 bases; unmatched junction bases: 8. Germline V gene data show CDR1 as SGHRS and CDR2 as YFSETQ. The CDR3 is 15 amino acids. Here the CDR3 DNA reads TGCGCCAGCAGCTCCTACAGGGGGGGTGGCACTGAAGCTTTCTTT. Its translation is CASSSYRGGGTEAFF.

This clone was found a few times. The rearrangement uses TRBV7-9 and TRBJ1-6; D call uncertain. Germline V gene sequence: CDR1 SEHNR, CDR2 FQNEAQ (reference sequence). Trimming removed 1 base from V and 6 bases from J, with 13 bases in between. The CDR3 spans 16 residues. For the CDR3, the DNA is TGTGCCAGCAGCTTAGGGATGGGAGAGACTAATTCACCCCTCCACTTT. As protein: CASSLGMGETNSPLHF.

The rearrangement uses TRBV7-3 and TRBJ2-2; D is perhaps TRBD1 (6 bases). There are 17 residues in the CDR3. V dropped 3 bases and J dropped 0 bases, with 14 bases sitting between them. Germline-derived CDR1 and CDR2 are SGHTA and FQGTGA. CDR3 amino acids: CASSLNGQLANTGELFF. CDR3 sequence (DNA): TGTGCCAGCAGCTTGAATGGACAGTTAGCGAACACCGGGGAGCTGTTTTTT.

This clone was observed a handful of times. The V and J genes are TRBV6-5 and TRBJ1-1, with D maybe TRBD1 (5 bases). CDR1 MNHEY and CDR2 SVGAGI come from the germline V gene. The CDR3 contains 14 residues. Deletions cut 0 bases from V and 4 bases from J, with 9 bases between. In nucleotides, the CDR3 is TGTGCCAGCAGTTACTCTCAGGGTGGCACTGAAGCTTTCTTT. Encoded protein: CASSYSQGGTEAFF.

DNA of the CDR3: TGTGCCATCAGTGGTAGGGGTTCTAAATCAGATACGCAGTATTTT. Its translation is CAISGRGSKSDTQYF. J is TRBJ2-3 and V is TRBV10-3; tentative D call: TRBD1 (5 bases). CDR3 length equals 15 residues. Germline V gene data show CDR1 as ENHRY and CDR2 as SYGVKD. Deletions cut 4 bases from V and 4 bases from J, with 15 bases between.

This clone was found a few times. The chain is built from TRBV5-6 and TRBJ2-3, with D unresolved. Between the trimmed V and J ends, which lost 4 bases and 2 bases, there was a span of 14 bases. Germline V CDR1 and CDR2: SGHDT, YYEEEE. This CDR3 contains 15 residues. The CDR3 coding sequence is TGTGCCAGCAGCGCTAGAACGTCCGCCACAGATACGCAGTATTTT. Its protein product is CASSARTSATDTQYF. The variable domain in full, with the rest retrieved from reference TRBV5-6 and TRBJ2-3, is DAGVTQSPTHLIKTRGQQVTLRCSPKSGHDTVSWYQQALGQGPQFIFQYYEEEERQRGNFPDRFSGHQFPNYSSELNVNALLLGDSALYLCASSARTSATDTQYFGPGTRLTVL.

The chain carries TRBV27 and TRBJ1-5; the D is unclear. CDR1 is MNHEY and CDR2 is SMNVEV in the germline V gene (reference sequence). CDR3 length equals 14 residues. V gave up 2 bases and J gave up 5 bases, with 10 bases separating them. Here the CDR3 reads CASSLAGPYQPQHF. Here the CDR3 DNA reads TGTGCCAGCAGTTTAGCCGGTCCCTATCAGCCCCAGCATTTT.

The genes are TRBV6-5 and TRBJ1-6; TRBD1 is a possible D gene (5 bases). The V and J ends lost 6 bases and 10 bases respectively, with 19 bases between them. The CDR3 has 15 amino acids. Germline loops: CDR1 MNHEY, CDR2 SVGAGI. The CDR3 bases are TGTGCCAGCAGATCAGGGCTTTTGGTTGGATCACCCCTCCACTTT. Translation gives CASRSGLLVGSPLHF.

The V and J genes are TRBV19 and TRBJ2-7; 7 nucleotides agree with TRBD2. In germline, CDR1 is LNHDA, CDR2 SQIVND (reference sequence). There are 14 residues in the CDR3. V lost 3 bases, J lost 5 bases, and 7 bases stayed unmatched. CDR3 DNA sequence: TGTGCCAGTAGTATCAAGGCGGGGGTAGACGAGCAGTACTTC. It codes for CASSIKAGVDEQYF. Supplemented by reference TRBV19 and TRBJ2-7, the full variable domain reads DGGITQSPKYLFRKEGQNVTLSCEQNLNHDAMYWYRQDPGQGLRLIYYSQIVNDFQKGDIAEGYSVSREKKESFPLTVTSAQKNPTAFYLCASSIKAGVDEQYFGPGTRLTVT.